This passage covers 26 T cell receptor beta chains from one sample sequenced in a study of T cell changes during pregnancy in multiple sclerosis. This table comes from immunoSEQ multiplex PCR, and its TCRdb copy is limited to in-frame clones, with some not included. The data show 100,000 or so clones, approximately 91% seen once. The sample consisted of peripheral blood, taken after pregnancy. Receptors were obtained from a female donor with multiple sclerosis, enrolled in a pregnancy study.

This CDR3 reads CASSPPGTDEKLFF. CDR3 DNA sequence: TGTGCCAGTAGTCCCCCGGGGACAGATGAAAAACTGTTTTTT. V and J are TRBV19 and TRBJ1-4; 7 bases fit TRBD1. The CDR3 length is 14 residues. Germline V gives CDR1 LNHDA, CDR2 SQIVND (reference sequence). V lost 5 bases, J lost 6 bases, and 6 bases stayed unmatched.

The chain joins TRBV10-3 to TRBJ2-5; D is ambiguous. Germline V CDR1 and CDR2: ENHRY, SYGVKD. CDR3 length: 13 amino acids. Deletions cut 10 bases from V and 0 bases from J, with 12 bases between. CDR3 amino acids: CATLKEYQETQYF. The CDR3 DNA reads TGTGCCACCCTCAAGGAGTACCAAGAGACCCAGTACTTC.

This chain links TRBV10-2 with TRBJ1-3; 7 nucleotides align to TRBD1. Per germline, CDR1 WSHSY and CDR2 SAAADI. This CDR3 has 19 residues. V lost 4 bases, J lost 2 bases, and 17 bases stayed unmatched. The CDR3, as DNA: TGCGCCAGCAGTGGGTCCGTGACAGGGACTAGTGAGACTGGAAACACCATATATTTT. Translation: CASSGSVTGTSETGNTIYF.

Here the CDR3 DNA reads TGTGCCAGCAGTGGACAGGGCTACGAGCAGTACTTC. It yields the protein CASSGQGYEQYF. The chain is built from TRBV6-6 and TRBJ2-7, with TRBD1 matching over 8 bases. CDR3 length: 12 residues. V lost 5 bases to trimming and J lost 3 bases; unmatched junction nucleotides: 0. The germline gives CDR1 MNHNY, CDR2 SVGAGI (reference sequence).

The chain employs TRBV5-1 and TRBJ2-3; tentative D call: TRBD1 (5 bases). Looked up from germline, CDR1 is SGHRS and CDR2 is YFSETQ. V lost 8 bases and J 4 bases, leaving 11 bases between the germline ends. This CDR3 spans 12 amino acids. The CDR3 region has the DNA TGCGCCAGTGGTGACAGTCCAGATACGCAGTATTTT. Translating gives CASGDSPDTQYF. Using reference TRBV5-1 and TRBJ2-3 for the parts outside the CDR3, the full variable domain is KAGVTQTPRYLIKTRGQQVTLSCSPISGHRSVSWYQQTPGQGLQFLFEYFSETQRNKGNFPGRFSGRQFSNSRSEMNVSTLELGDSALYLCASGDSPDTQYFGPGTRLTVL.

The J gene is TRBJ1-4, the V gene TRBV6-1, with D possibly TRBD1 on 5 matching bases. V was pared by 2 bases and J by 4 bases, with 11 bases between. Germline values: CDR1 MNHNS, CDR2 SASEGT. This CDR3 has 15 residues. The CDR3 DNA reads as TGTGCCAGCAGTGAAACGACAGCCTATAATGAAAAACTGTTTTTT. It translates to CASSETTAYNEKLFF.

This clone was observed a handful of times. The chain uses TRBV12-5 and TRBJ2-7; possibly TRBD1 for D (5 bases). Germline-derived CDR1 and CDR2 are LGHNT and FRNRAP. Trimming shortened V by 5 bases and J by 0 bases, and 14 bases separated the two germline ends. The CDR3 is made up of 15 amino acids. In DNA, the CDR3 is TGTGCTAGTGGTCGAACAGGTGTAGGCTCCTACGAGCAGTACTTC. The encoded protein is CASGRTGVGSYEQYF.

This clone has just one count. The chain couples TRBV9 to TRBJ2-7, with 12 bases that match TRBD2. The germline V gene has CDR1 SGDLS and CDR2 YYNGEE. The trim removed 3 bases at V and 7 bases at J, leaving 2 bases unmatched. The CDR3 spans 13 residues. The CDR3 here is CASSAGLAGEQYF. In nucleotides, the CDR3 is TGTGCCAGCAGCGCAGGACTAGCGGGGGAGCAGTACTTC.

The V call is TRBV5-4, the J call TRBJ2-5; a weak D match, TRBD1 (5 bases). The CDR3 is made up of 12 amino acids. Germline values: CDR1 SGHNT, CDR2 YYREEE (reference sequence). Trimming removed 5 bases at V and 4 bases at J, with 9 bases between. The CDR3 DNA follows: TGTGCCAGCAGACAGGACGCAGAGACCCAGTACTTC. Translated: CASRQDAETQYF. Full variable domain (outside the CDR3, taken from reference TRBV5-4 and TRBJ2-5): ETGVTQSPTHLIKTRGQQVTLRCSSQSGHNTVSWYQQALGQGPQFIFQYYREEENGRGNFPPRFSGLQFPNYSSELNVNALELDDSALYLCASRQDAETQYFGPGTRLLVL.

The chain couples TRBV19 to TRBJ2-1, with D perhaps TRBD1 (6 bases). The CDR3 loop spans 14 amino acids. Germline CDR1 and CDR2: LNHDA and SQIVND (reference sequence). The ends were cut back, 5 bases at V and 4 bases at J, with 12 bases in the middle. CDR3 amino acids: CASSQGQSYNEQFF. In nucleotides, the CDR3 is TGTGCCAGTAGTCAAGGACAGTCATACAATGAGCAGTTCTTC.

The chain carries TRBV5-4 and TRBJ2-3, with D possibly being TRBD1 (6 bases). This CDR3 spans 15 amino acids. V lost 1 base, J lost 2 bases, and 11 bases lay in between. Per the germline V gene, CDR1 is SGHNT and CDR2 is YYREEE (reference sequence). The CDR3 region is CASSLLYRDTDTQYF. CDR3 DNA sequence: TGTGCCAGCAGCTTGTTGTACAGGGACACAGATACGCAGTATTTT.

With regard to this clone: The junction and the germline gene differ at one end; a read error may be behind it. The chain couples TRBV6-1 to TRBJ1-1, with 7 bases that match TRBD1. Germline V gene lookup returns CDR1 MNHNS and CDR2 SASEGT. This CDR3 is built from 13 residues. CDR3 in amino acids: CASSLQGNPEAFF. The CDR3 nucleotides are TGTGCCAGCAGTTTACAGGGGAACCCTGAAGCTTTCTTT.

This chain joins TRBV25-1 and TRBJ1-1, with 10 nucleotides matching TRBD1. Unmatched junction bases numbered 3, after V lost 2 bases and J lost 3 bases. The CDR3 totals 15 residues. The germline gives CDR1 MGHDK, CDR2 SYGVNS. CDR3 nucleotides: TGTGCCAGCAGTGAAAAGACAGGGGGCTACACTGAAGCTTTCTTT. Protein product: CASSEKTGGYTEAFF. Looking up the rest from reference TRBV25-1 and TRBJ1-1 gives the full variable domain: EADIYQTPRYLVIGTGKKITLECSQTMGHDKMYWYQQDPGMELHLIHYSYGVNSTEKGDLSSESTVSRIRTEHFPLTLESARPSHTSQYLCASSEKTGGYTEAFFGQGTRLTVV.

The gene calls are TRBV5-4 and TRBJ1-2; D gene unclear. CDR3 length: 12 residues. CDR1 SGHNT and CDR2 YYREEE come from the germline V gene (reference sequence). V lost 4 bases and J 8 bases, leaving 12 bases between the germline ends. The CDR3: CASSPWMGGYTF. The DNA for the CDR3 is TGTGCCAGCAGCCCTTGGATGGGCGGCTACACCTTC.

The rearrangement uses TRBV18 and TRBJ1-6; the D gene is possibly TRBD1 (5 bases). This CDR3 region has 17 residues. The V gene's germline CDR1 is KGHSH and CDR2 LQKENI. V was shortened by 1 base and J by 2 bases, with 12 bases between the two germline ends. CDR3 in amino acids: CASSPLESDTYNSPLHF. The CDR3, as DNA: TGTGCCAGCTCACCACTGGAGTCGGACACCTATAATTCACCCCTCCACTTT.

In DNA, the CDR3 is TGTGCCAGCAGCCCGGGGGGTAGCGGGGGCTCTGGGGCCAACGTCCTGACTTTC. Amino acids: CASSPGGSGGSGANVLTF. The V call is TRBV13, the J call TRBJ2-6, with TRBD2 matching over 9 bases. CDR3 length: 18 amino acids. After removal of 5 bases from V and 0 bases from J, the junction contained 8 bases not matched to a gene. Looked up from germline, CDR1 is PRHDT and CDR2 is FYEKMQ (reference sequence).

The genes are TRBV19 and TRBJ2-2; 7 bases line up with TRBD1. CDR3 length equals 14 residues. The V and J ends lost 7 bases and 5 bases, in that order; junction bases with no gene match: 7. CDR1 is LNHDA, CDR2 SQIVND, per germline (reference sequence). The CDR3 DNA reads as TGTGCCAGTACCTCGACAGGGTTTACCGGGGAGCTGTTTTTT. It is translated as CASTSTGFTGELFF.

The chain carries TRBV2 and TRBJ2-5, with D hard to call. Germline assignment: CDR1 SNHLY and CDR2 FYNNEI. The germline V and J ends were trimmed by 4 bases and 5 bases, with 11 bases remaining between them. This CDR3 region has 13 residues. In DNA, the CDR3 is TGTGCCAGCAGTGGTACCCAGGTGGAGACCCAGTACTTC. The encoded protein is CASSGTQVETQYF.

This clone appeared a single time. The chain links TRBV19 to TRBJ2-5; D is possibly TRBD1 (5 bases). Germline CDR1 reads LNHDA; CDR2 reads SQIVND (reference sequence). This CDR3 contains 13 residues. The germline V and J ends were trimmed by 9 bases and 4 bases, with 15 bases remaining between them. The CDR3 sequence: CASTPGPGETQYF. As DNA, the CDR3 is TGTGCCAGCACCCCAGGGCCTGGAGAGACCCAGTACTTC.

The chain couples TRBV9 to TRBJ1-2; 7 positions match TRBD1. CDR1 is SGDLS, CDR2 YYNGEE, per germline. The trim removed 4 bases at V and 4 bases at J, leaving 4 bases unmatched. This CDR3 is built from 13 residues. The CDR3 loop is CASSPSGGYGYTF. The CDR3 DNA is TGTGCCAGCAGCCCCTCAGGGGGCTATGGCTACACCTTC.

The chain is built from TRBV7-9 and TRBJ2-1; 7 nucleotides match TRBD1. CDR3 length: 16 amino acids. V lost 2 bases, J lost 2 bases, and 6 bases stayed unmatched. The V gene's germline CDR1 is SEHNR and CDR2 FQNEAQ (reference sequence). CDR3 sequence: CASSLTGEETYNEQFF. The CDR3 region has the DNA TGTGCCAGCAGCTTAACAGGGGAAGAGACCTACAATGAGCAGTTCTTC.

The genes are TRBV9 and TRBJ2-3, with D perhaps TRBD1 (6 bases). From germline, CDR1 is SGDLS and CDR2 YYNGEE. Trimming removed 0 bases at V and 2 bases at J, with 10 bases between. The CDR3 totals 15 residues. CDR3 residues: CASSVEGVITDTQYF. CDR3 nucleotide sequence: TGTGCCAGCAGCGTAGAGGGGGTCATCACAGATACGCAGTATTTT.

There are a few counts of this clone. The chain uses TRBV19 and TRBJ2-2; D is unresolved. CDR3 length: 15 amino acids. Germline CDR1 and CDR2: LNHDA and SQIVND (reference sequence). Trimming took 7 bases from V and 5 from J, leaving 17 bases between them. The CDR3 loop reads CASTAVGVRTGELFF. The CDR3 DNA reads as TGTGCCAGTACCGCCGTCGGAGTAAGAACCGGGGAGCTGTTTTTT.

The gene calls are TRBV5-1 and TRBJ2-7; 7 bases are a match to TRBD1. Germline lookup yields CDR1 SGHRS and CDR2 YFSETQ. The CDR3 is 16 amino acids. V lost 0 bases, J lost 2 bases, and 8 bases stayed unmatched. CDR3 region: CASSLGPRDSTYEQYF. DNA for the CDR3: TGCGCCAGCAGCTTGGGACCCCGGGACAGCACCTACGAGCAGTACTTC.

The chain links TRBV30 to TRBJ1-5; 7 bases line up with TRBD1. The CDR3 is 15 residues long. Germline V gene data show CDR1 as GTSNPN and CDR2 as SVGIG (reference sequence). Trimming at V came to 4 bases and at J to 4 bases, leaving 10 bases not matched to a gene. CDR3: CAWTHRDRDNQPQHF. CDR3 in DNA: TGTGCCTGGACCCACCGGGACAGAGATAATCAGCCCCAGCATTTT.

Judged by abundance, this clone is medium-sized. The chain couples TRBV11-2 to TRBJ1-1, with 7 bases aligning to TRBD1. Per the germline V gene, CDR1 is SGHAT and CDR2 is FQNNGV. The J segment lost 5 bases and the V segment lost 4 bases, leaving 7 bases of the junction unmatched. The CDR3 has 14 residues. CDR3 region: CASSSWTGRTEAFF. In DNA form, the CDR3 reads TGTGCCAGCAGCTCGTGGACAGGTCGGACTGAAGCTTTCTTT.